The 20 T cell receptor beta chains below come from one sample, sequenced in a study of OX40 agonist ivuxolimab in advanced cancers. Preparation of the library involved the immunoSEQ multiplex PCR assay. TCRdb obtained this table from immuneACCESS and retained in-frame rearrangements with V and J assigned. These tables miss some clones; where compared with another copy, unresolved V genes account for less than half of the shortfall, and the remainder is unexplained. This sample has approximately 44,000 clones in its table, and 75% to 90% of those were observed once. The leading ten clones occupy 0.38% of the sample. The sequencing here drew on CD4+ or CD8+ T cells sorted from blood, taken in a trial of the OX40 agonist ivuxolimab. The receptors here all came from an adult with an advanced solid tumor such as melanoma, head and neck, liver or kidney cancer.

The CDR3 here is CASRGQGSNEKLFF. DNA of the CDR3: TGTGCCAGCAGGGGACAGGGTAGTAATGAAAAACTGTTTTTT. This chain links TRBV2 with TRBJ1-4, with 9 bases that match TRBD1. V was clipped by 6 bases and J by 4 bases; unmatched bases: 3. The CDR3 has 14 residues. The germline V gene encodes CDR1 SNHLY and CDR2 FYNNEI.

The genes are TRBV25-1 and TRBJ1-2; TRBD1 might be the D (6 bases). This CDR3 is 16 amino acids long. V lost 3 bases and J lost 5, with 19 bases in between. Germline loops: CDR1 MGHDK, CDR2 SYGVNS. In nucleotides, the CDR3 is TGTGCCAGCAGTGAGGCAGGGGCTCTGGCCGGGTATGGCTACACCTTC. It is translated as CASSEAGALAGYGYTF.

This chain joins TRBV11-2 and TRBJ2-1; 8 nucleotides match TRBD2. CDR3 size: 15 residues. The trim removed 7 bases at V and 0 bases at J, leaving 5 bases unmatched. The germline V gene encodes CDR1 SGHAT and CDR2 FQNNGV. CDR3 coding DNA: TGTGCCAGCACCCAAGGGACTAGCTCCTACAATGAGCAGTTCTTC. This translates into CASTQGTSSYNEQFF.

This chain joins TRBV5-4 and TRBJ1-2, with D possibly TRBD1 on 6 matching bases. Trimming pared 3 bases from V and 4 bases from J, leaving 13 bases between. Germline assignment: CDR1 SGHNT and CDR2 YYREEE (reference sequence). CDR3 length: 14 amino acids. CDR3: CASSSLTGLYGYTF. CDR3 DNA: TGTGCCAGCAGCTCCCTAACAGGGCTCTATGGCTACACCTTC.

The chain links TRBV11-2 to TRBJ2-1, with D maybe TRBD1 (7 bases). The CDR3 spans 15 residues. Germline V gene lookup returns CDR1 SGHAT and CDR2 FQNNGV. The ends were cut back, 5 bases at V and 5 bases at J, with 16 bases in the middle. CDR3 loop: CASSPRRGPNNEQFF. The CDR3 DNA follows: TGTGCCAGCAGCCCGAGGAGGGGGCCTAACAATGAGCAGTTCTTC.

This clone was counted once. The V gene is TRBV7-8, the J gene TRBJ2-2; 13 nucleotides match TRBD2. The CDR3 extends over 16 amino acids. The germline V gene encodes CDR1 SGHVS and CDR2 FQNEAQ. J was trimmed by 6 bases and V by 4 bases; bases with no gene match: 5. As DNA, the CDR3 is TGTGCCAGCAGCTCCGAGGGACTAGCGGGGCCCGGGGAGCTGTTTTTT. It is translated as CASSSEGLAGPGELFF.

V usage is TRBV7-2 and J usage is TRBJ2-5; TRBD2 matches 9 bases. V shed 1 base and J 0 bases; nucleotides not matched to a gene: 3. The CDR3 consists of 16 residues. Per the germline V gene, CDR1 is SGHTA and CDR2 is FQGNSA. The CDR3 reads CASSLVAGGNQETQYF. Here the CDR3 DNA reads TGTGCCAGCAGCTTAGTGGCGGGGGGGAACCAAGAGACCCAGTACTTC.

This CDR3 reads CATSSNLAGRYNEQFF. The CDR3 nucleotides are TGTGCCACCAGCAGTAATCTAGCGGGAAGGTACAATGAGCAGTTCTTC. The rearrangement joins TRBV15 to TRBJ2-1, with 9 bases fitting TRBD2. The CDR3 has 16 residues. Germline V gives CDR1 LNHNV, CDR2 YYDKDF (reference sequence). V lost 3 bases, J lost 4 bases, and 7 bases stayed unmatched.

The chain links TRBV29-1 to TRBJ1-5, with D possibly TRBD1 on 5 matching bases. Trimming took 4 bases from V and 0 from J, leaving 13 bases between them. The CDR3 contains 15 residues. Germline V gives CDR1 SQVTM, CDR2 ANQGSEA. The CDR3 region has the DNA TGCAGCGTTGCCATGGGGGTTAGTAGCAATCAGCCCCAGCATTTT. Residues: CSVAMGVSSNQPQHF.

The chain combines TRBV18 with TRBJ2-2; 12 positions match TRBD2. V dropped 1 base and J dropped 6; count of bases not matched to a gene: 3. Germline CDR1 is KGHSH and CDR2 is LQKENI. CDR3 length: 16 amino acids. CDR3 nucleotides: TGTGCCAGCTCACCACGACTAGCGGGAGATGCCGGGGAGCTGTTTTTT. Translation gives CASSPRLAGDAGELFF.

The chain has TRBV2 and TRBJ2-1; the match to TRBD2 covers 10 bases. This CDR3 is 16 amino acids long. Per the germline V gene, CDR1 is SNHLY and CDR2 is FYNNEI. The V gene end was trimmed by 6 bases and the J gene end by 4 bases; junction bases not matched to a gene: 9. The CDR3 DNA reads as TGTGCCAGCAGCGGCAGGGGACTAGCGAGTTACAATGAGCAGTTCTTC. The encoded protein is CASSGRGLASYNEQFF.

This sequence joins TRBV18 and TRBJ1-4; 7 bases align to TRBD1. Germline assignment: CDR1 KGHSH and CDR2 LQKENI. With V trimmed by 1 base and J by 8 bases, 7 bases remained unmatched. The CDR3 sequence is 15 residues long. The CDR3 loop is CASSPLRDSAEKLFF. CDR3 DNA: TGTGCCAGCTCACCACTCCGGGACAGTGCCGAAAAACTGTTTTTT.

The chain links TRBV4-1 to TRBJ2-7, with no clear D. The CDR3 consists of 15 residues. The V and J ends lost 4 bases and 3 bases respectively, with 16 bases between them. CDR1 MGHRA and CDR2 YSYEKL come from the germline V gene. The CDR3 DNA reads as TGCGCCAGCAGCCTTTCCTACGACCCTTTCTACGAGCAGTACTTC. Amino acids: CASSLSYDPFYEQYF.

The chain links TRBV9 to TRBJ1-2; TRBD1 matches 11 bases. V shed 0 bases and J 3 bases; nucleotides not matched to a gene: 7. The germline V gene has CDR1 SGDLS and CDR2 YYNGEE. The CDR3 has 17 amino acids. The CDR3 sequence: CASSVGTGGRSHYGYTF. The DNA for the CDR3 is TGTGCCAGCAGCGTAGGGACAGGGGGCCGATCCCACTATGGCTACACCTTC.

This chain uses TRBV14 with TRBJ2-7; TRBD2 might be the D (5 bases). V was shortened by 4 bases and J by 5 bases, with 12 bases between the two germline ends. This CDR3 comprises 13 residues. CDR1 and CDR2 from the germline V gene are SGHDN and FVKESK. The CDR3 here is CASSRDMRDEQYF. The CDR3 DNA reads TGTGCCAGCAGCCGAGATATGAGGGACGAGCAGTACTTC. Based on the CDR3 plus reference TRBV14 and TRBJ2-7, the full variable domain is EAGVTQFPSHSVIEKGQTVTLRCDPISGHDNLYWYRRVMGKEIKFLLHFVKESKQDESGMPNNRFLAERTGGTYSTLKVQPAELEDSGVYFCASSRDMRDEQYFGPGTRLTVT.

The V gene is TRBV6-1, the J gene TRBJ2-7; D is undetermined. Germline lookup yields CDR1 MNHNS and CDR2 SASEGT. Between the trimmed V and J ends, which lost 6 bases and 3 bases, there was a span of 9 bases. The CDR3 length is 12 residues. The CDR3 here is CASSLGGYEQYF. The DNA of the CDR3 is TGTGCCAGCAGCCTCGGTGGCTACGAGCAGTACTTC.

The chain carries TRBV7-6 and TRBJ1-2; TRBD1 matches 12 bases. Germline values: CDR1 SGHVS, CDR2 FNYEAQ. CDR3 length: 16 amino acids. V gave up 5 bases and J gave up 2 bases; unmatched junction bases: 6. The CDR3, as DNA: TGTGCCAGCAGCCGGGGGACAGGGGGCAAGAACTATGGCTACACCTTC. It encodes CASSRGTGGKNYGYTF. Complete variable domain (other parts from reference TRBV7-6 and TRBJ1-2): GAGVSQSPRYKVTKRGQDVALRCDPISGHVSLYWYRQALGQGPEFLTYFNYEAQQDKSGLPNDRFSAERPEGSISTLTIQRTEQRDSAMYRCASSRGTGGKNYGYTFGSGTRLTVV.

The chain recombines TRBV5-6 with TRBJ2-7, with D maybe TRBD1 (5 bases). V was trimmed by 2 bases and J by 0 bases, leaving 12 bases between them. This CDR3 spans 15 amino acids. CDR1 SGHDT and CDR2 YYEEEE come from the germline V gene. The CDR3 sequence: CASSFTGKSSYEQYF. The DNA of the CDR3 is TGTGCCAGCAGCTTCACAGGCAAGAGCTCCTACGAGCAGTACTTC.

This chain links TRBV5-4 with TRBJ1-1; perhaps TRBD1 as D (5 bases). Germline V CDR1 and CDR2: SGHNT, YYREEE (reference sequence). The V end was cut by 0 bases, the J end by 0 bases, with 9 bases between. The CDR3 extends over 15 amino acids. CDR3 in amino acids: CASSLGRGMNTEAFF. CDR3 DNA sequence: TGTGCCAGCAGCTTGGGCCGGGGCATGAACACTGAAGCTTTCTTT.

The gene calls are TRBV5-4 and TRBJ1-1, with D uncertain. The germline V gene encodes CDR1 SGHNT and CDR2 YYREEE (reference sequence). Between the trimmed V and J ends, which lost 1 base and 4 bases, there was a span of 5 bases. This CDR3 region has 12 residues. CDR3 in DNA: TGTGCCAGCAGCTTGAAAACCACTGAAGCTTTCTTT. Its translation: CASSLKTTEAFF.